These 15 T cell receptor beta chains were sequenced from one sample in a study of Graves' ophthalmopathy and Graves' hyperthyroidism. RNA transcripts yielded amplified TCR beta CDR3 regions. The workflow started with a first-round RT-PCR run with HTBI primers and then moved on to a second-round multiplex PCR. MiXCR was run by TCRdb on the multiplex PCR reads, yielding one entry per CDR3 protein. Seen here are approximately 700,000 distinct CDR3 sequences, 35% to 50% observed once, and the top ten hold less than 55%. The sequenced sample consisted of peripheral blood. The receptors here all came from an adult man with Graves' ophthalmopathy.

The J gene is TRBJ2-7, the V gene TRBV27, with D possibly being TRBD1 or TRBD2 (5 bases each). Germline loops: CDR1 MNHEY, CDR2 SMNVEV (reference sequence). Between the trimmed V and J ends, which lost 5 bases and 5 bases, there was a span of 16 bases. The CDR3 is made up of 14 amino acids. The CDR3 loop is CASSGLRRVDEQYF. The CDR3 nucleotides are TGTGCCAGCAGTGGACTCCGCAGGGTCGACGAGCAGTACTTC.

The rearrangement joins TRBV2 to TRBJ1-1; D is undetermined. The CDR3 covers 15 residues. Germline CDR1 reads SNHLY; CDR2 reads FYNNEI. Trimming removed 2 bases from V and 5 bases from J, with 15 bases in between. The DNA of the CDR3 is TGTGCCAGCAGTGAATGGGAGGGAGATTTTACTGAAGCTTTCTTT. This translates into CASSEWEGDFTEAFF.

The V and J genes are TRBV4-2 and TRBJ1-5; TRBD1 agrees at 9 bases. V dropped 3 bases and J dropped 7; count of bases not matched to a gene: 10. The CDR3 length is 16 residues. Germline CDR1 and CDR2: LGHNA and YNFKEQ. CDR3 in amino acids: CASSHVPGQGGQPQHF. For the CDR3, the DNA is TGTGCCAGCAGCCACGTCCCGGGACAGGGAGGGCAGCCCCAGCATTTT.

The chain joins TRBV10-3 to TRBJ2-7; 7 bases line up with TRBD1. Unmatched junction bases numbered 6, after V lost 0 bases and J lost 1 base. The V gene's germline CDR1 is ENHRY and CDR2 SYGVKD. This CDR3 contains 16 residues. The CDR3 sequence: CAISESTGTSSYEQYF. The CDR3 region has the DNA TGTGCCATCAGTGAGTCGACAGGGACATCGTCCTACGAGCAGTACTTC.

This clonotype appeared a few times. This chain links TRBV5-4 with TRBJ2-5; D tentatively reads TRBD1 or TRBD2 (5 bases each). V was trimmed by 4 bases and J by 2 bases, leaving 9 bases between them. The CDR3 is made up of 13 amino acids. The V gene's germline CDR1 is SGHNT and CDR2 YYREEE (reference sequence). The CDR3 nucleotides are TGTGCCAGCAGCCGGGACCAACAAGAGACCCAGTACTTC. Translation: CASSRDQQETQYF.

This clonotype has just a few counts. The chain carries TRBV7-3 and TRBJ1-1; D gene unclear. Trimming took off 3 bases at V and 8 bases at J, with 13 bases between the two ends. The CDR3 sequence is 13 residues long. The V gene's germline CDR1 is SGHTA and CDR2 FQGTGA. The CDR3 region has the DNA TGTGCCAGCAGCTTTGAAGGGTTCACCGAAGCTTTCTTT. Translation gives CASSFEGFTEAFF.

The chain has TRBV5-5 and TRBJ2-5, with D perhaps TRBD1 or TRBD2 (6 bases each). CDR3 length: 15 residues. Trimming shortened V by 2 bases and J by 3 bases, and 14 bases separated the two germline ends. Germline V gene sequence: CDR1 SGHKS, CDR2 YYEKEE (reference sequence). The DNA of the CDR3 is TGTGCCAGCAGCTTAGGGGGGCTGGGAGAAGAGACCCAGTACTTC. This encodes CASSLGGLGEETQYF.

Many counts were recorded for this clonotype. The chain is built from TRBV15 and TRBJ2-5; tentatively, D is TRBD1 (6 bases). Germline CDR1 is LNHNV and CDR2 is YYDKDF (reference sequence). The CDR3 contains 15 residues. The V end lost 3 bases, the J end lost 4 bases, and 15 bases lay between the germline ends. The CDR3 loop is CATSSTPGVGETQYF. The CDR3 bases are TGTGCCACCAGCAGTACTCCAGGGGTTGGAGAGACCCAGTACTTC.

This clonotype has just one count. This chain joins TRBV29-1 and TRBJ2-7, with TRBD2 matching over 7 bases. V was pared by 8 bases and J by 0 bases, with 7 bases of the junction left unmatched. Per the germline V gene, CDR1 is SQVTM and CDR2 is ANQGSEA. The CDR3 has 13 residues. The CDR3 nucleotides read TGCAGCTTAGGCGGGAGTCTCTCCTACGAGCAGTACTTC. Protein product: CSLGGSLSYEQYF.

Here the CDR3 DNA reads TGTGCCAGCAGCGGACGGCCGAATCAGCCCCAGCATTTT. This sequence encodes CASSGRPNQPQHF. The genes are TRBV7-6 and TRBJ1-5; no firm D call. The CDR3 consists of 13 residues. Germline CDR1 SGHVS, CDR2 FNYEAQ. V shed 5 bases and J shed 4 bases, with 9 bases lying between them.

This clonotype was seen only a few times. The CDR3 region has the DNA TGTGCCAGCAGCTCGAAAAAAACACAGGGAATGGGCCAAGAGACCCAGTACTTC. Amino acids: CASSSKKTQGMGQETQYF. J is TRBJ2-5 and V is TRBV7-6; weak D call: TRBD1 (6 bases). Germline CDR1 reads SGHVS; CDR2 reads FNYEAQ. The CDR3 has 18 residues. V was clipped by 4 bases and J by 1 base, with 22 bases between them.

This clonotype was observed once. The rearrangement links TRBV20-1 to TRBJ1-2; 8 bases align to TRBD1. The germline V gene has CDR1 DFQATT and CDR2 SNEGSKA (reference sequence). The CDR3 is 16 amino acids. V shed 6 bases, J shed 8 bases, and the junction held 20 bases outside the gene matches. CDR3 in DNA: TGCAGTGCCATACCGGGACAGGCGGTAGGGCGGATCGGCTACACCTTC. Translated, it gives CSAIPGQAVGRIGYTF.

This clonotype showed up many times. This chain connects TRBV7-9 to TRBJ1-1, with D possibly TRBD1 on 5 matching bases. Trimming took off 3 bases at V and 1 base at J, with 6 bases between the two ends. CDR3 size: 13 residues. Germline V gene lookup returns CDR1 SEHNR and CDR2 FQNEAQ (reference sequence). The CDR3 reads CASSLQGNTEAFF. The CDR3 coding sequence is TGTGCCAGCAGCTTGCAGGGGAACACTGAAGCTTTCTTT.

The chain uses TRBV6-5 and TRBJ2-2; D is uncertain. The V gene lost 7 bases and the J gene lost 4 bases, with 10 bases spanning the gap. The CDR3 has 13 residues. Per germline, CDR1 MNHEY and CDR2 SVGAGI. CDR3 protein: CASMRSLTGELFF. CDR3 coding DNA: TGTGCCAGCATGAGGTCCCTCACCGGGGAGCTGTTTTTT.

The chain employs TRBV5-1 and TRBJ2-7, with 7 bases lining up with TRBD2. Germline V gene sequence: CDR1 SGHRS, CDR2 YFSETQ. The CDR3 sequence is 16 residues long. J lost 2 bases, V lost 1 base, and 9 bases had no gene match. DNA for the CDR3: TGCGCCAGCAGCTTGTCTTTCACTAGCGTAACCTACGAGCAGTACTTC. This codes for CASSLSFTSVTYEQYF.